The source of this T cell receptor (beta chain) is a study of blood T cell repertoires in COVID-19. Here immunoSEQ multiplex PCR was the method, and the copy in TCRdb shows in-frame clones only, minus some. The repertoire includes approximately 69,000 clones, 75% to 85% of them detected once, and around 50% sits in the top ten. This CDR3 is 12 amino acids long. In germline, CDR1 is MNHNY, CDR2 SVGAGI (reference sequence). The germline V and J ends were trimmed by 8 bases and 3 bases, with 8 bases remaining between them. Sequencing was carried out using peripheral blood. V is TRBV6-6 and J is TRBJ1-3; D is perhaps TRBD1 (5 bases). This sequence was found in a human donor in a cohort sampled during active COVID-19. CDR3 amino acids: CASRDFGNTIYF. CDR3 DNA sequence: TGTGCCAGCCGGGACTTTGGAAACACCATATATTTT.